This TCR beta chain was documented in a study of OX40 agonist ivuxolimab in advanced cancers. Sequencing was performed with immunoSEQ multiplex PCR; in TCRdb, only in-frame clones are kept and a portion is missing. The data show about 31,000 clones, 88% seen once. The germline V gene encodes CDR1 MNHEY and CDR2 SMNVEV (reference sequence). The CDR3 is 16 amino acids. V gave up 3 bases and J gave up 6 bases; unmatched junction bases: 10. Source: CD4+ or CD8+ T cells sorted from blood, taken in a trial of the OX40 agonist ivuxolimab. The sequence was collected from an adult with an advanced solid tumor such as melanoma, head and neck, liver or kidney cancer. The chain is built from TRBV27 and TRBJ2-1; 8 nucleotides match TRBD2. CDR3 sequence (DNA): TGTGCCAGCAGTTTCACGGGACTAGAGGTAATCAATGAGCAGTTCTTC. This codes for CASSFTGLEVINEQFF.